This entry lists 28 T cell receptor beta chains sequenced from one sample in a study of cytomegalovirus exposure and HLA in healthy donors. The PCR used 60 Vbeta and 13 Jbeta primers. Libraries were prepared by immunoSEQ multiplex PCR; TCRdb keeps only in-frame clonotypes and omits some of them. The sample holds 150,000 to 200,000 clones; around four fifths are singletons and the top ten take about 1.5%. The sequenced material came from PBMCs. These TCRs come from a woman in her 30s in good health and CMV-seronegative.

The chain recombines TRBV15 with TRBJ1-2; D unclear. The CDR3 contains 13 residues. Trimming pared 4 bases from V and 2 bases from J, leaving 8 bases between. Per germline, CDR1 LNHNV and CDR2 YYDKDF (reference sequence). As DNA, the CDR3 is TGTGCCACCAGCACTGGGCTCAACTATGGCTACACCTTC. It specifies CATSTGLNYGYTF.

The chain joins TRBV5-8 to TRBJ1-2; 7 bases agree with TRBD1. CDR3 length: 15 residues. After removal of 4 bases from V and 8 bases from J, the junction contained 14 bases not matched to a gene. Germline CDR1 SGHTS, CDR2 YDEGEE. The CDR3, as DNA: TGTGCCAGCAGCCCGGACAGGAGGGCAGGGAGGGGCTACACCTTC. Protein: CASSPDRRAGRGYTF. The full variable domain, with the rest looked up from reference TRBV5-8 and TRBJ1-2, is EAGVTQSPTHLIKTRGQQATLRCSPISGHTSVYWYQQALGLGLQFLLWYDEGEERNRGNFPPRFSGRQFPNYSSELNVNALELEDSALYLCASSPDRRAGRGYTFGSGTRLTVV.

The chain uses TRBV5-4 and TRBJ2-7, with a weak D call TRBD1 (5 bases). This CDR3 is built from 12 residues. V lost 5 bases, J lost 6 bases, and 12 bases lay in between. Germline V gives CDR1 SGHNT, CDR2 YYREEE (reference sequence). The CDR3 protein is CASSTGQGEQYF. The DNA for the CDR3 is TGTGCCAGCAGTACCGGGCAGGGCGAGCAGTACTTC.

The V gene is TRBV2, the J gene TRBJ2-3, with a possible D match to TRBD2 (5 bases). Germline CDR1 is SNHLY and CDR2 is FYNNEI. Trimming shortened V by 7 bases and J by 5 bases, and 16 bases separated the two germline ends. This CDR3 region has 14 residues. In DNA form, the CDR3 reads TGTGCCAGCACGAAGCTGGTCCGGGGAGATACGCAGTATTTT. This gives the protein CASTKLVRGDTQYF.

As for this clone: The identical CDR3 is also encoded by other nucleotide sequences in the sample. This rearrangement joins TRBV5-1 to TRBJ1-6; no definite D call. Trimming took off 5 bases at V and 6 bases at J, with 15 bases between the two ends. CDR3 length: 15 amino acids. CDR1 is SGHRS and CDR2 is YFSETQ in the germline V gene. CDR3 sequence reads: CASRERQERNSPLHF. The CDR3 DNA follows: TGCGCCAGCAGGGAAAGGCAGGAACGTAATTCACCCCTCCACTTT. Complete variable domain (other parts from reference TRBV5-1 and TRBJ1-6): KAGVTQTPRYLIKTRGQQVTLSCSPISGHRSVSWYQQTPGQGLQFLFEYFSETQRNKGNFPGRFSGRQFSNSRSEMNVSTLELGDSALYLCASRERQERNSPLHFGNGTRLTVT.

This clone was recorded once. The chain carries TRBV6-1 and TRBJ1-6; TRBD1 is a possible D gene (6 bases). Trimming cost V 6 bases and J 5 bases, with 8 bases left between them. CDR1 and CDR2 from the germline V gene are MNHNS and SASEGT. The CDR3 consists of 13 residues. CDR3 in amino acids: CASRDRHNSPLHF. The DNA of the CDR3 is TGTGCCAGCAGAGACAGGCATAATTCACCCCTCCACTTT.

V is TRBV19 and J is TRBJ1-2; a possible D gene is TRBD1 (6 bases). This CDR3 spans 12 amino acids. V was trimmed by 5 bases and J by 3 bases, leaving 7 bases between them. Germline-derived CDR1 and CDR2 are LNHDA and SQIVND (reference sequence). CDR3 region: CASSGQHYGYTF. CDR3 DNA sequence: TGTGCCAGTAGTGGACAGCACTATGGCTACACCTTC.

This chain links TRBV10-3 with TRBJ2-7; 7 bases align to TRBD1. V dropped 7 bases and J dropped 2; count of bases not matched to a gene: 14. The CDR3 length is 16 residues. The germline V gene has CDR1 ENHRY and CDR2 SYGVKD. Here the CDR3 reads CAINPGQPQGTYEQYF. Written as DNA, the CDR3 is TGTGCCATCAATCCGGGACAGCCTCAGGGAACCTACGAGCAGTACTTC.

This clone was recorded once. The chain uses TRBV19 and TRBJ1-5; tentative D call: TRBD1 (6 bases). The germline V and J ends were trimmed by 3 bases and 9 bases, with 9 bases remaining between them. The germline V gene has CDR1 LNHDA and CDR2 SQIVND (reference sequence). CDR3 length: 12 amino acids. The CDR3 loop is CASSMWGPPQHF. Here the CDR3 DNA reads TGTGCCAGTAGTATGTGGGGGCCGCCCCAGCATTTT.

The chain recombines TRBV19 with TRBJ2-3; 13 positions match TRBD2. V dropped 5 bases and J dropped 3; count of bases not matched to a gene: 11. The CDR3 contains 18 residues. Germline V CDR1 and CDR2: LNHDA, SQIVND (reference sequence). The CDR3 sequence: CASSLTWTLAGGTDTQYF. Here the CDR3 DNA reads TGTGCCAGTAGTCTCACTTGGACACTAGCGGGGGGGACAGATACGCAGTATTTT.

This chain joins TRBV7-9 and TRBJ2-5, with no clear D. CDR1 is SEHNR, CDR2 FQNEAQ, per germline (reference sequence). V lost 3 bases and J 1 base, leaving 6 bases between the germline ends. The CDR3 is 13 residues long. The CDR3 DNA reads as TGTGCCAGCAGCTTGGGCACCCAAGAGACCCAGTACTTC. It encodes CASSLGTQETQYF.

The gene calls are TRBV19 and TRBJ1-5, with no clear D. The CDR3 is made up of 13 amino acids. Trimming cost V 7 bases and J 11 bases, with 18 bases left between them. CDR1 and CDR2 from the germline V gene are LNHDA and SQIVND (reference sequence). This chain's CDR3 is CASTGLVGGSQHF. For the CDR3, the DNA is TGTGCCAGTACAGGACTGGTAGGTGGGTCCCAGCATTTT.

CDR3 protein: CASSMGGGRTEAFF. DNA of the CDR3: TGTGCCAGTAGTATGGGCGGGGGCCGGACTGAAGCTTTCTTT. J is TRBJ1-1 and V is TRBV19; possibly TRBD1 for D (6 bases). Germline CDR1 LNHDA, CDR2 SQIVND (reference sequence). V lost 3 bases to trimming and J lost 5 bases, with 13 bases between them. This CDR3 has 14 amino acids.

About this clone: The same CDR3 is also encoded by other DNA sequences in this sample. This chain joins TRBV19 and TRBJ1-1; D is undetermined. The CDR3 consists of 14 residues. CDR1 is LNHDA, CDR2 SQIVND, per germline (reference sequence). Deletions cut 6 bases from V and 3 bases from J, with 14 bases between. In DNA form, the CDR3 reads TGTGCCAGTAGCTTGTCTGTGGGCGACACTGAAGCTTTCTTT. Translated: CASSLSVGDTEAFF.

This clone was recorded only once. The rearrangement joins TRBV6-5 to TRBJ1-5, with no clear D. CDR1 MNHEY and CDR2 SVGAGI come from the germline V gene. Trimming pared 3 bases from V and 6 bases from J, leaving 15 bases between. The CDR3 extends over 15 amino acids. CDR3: CASSYKFGVGQPQHF. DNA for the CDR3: TGTGCCAGCAGTTATAAGTTCGGGGTGGGTCAGCCCCAGCATTTT.

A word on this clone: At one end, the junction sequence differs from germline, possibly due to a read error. CDR3 bases: TGTGCCAGCAGTTCCCCGGACAGGTCATACTCCCATGGAAATTTT. This codes for CASSSPDRSYSHGNF. The genes are TRBV28 and TRBJ1-3; 7 nucleotides agree with TRBD1. The CDR3 length is 15 residues. Per germline, CDR1 MDHEN and CDR2 SYDVKM.

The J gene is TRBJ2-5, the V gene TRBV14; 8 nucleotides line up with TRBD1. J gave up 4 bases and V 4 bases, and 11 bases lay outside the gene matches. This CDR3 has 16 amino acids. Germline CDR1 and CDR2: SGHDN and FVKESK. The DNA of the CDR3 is TGTGCCAGCAGCCCGTCCCGGACAGGGAAATTAGAGACCCAGTACTTC. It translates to CASSPSRTGKLETQYF.

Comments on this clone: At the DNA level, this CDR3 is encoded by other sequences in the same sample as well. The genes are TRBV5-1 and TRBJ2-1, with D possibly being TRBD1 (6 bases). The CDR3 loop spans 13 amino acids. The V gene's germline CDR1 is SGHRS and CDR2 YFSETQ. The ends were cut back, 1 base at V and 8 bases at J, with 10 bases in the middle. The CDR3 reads CASSLQGFDEQFF. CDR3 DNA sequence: TGCGCCAGCAGCTTGCAGGGGTTTGATGAGCAGTTCTTC.

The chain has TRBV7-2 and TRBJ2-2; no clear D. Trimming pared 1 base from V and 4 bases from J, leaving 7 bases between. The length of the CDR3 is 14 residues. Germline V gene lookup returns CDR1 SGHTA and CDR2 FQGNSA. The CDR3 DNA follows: TGTGCCAGCAGCTTAGTAGCTGGCACCGGGGAGCTGTTTTTT. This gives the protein CASSLVAGTGELFF.

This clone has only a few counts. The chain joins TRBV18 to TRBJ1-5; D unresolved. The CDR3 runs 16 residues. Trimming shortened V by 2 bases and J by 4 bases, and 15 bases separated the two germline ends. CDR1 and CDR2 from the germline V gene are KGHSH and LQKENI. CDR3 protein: CASSPTRTDPNQPQHF. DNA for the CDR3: TGTGCCAGCTCACCAACGAGAACAGATCCGAATCAGCCCCAGCATTTT.

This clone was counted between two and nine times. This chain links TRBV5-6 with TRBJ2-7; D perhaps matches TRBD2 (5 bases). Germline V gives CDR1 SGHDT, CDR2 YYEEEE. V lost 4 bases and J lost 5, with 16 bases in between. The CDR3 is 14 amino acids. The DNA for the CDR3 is TGTGCCAGCAGCCCCCTGGCGGGCCTACACGAGCAGTACTTC. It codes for CASSPLAGLHEQYF. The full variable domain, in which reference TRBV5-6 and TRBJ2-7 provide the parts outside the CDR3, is DAGVTQSPTHLIKTRGQQVTLRCSPKSGHDTVSWYQQALGQGPQFIFQYYEEEERQRGNFPDRFSGHQFPNYSSELNVNALLLGDSALYLCASSPLAGLHEQYFGPGTRLTVT.

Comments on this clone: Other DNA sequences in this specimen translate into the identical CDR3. CDR3 nucleotide sequence: TGTGCCAGCAGCTTGACGGGGGGGATGAACACTGAAGCTTTCTTT. This translates into CASSLTGGMNTEAFF. The chain employs TRBV7-8 and TRBJ1-1, with a tentative D call TRBD1 (5 bases). This CDR3 contains 15 residues. Trimming took 3 bases from V and 0 from J, leaving 11 bases between them. Germline V gene data show CDR1 as SGHVS and CDR2 as FQNEAQ. Full variable domain (rest looked up from reference TRBV7-8 and TRBJ1-1): GAGVSQSPRYKVAKRGQDVALRCDPISGHVSLFWYQQALGQGPEFLTYFQNEAQLDKSGLPSDRFFAERPEGSVSTLKIQRTQQEDSAVYLCASSLTGGMNTEAFFGQGTRLTVV.

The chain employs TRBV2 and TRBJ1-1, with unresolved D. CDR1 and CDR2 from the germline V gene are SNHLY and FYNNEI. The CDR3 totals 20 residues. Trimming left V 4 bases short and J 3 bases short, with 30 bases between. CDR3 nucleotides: TGTGCCAGCAGTGCCCGTGGACCCGAAACTAGAATGGGATCGGACACTGAAGCTTTCTTT. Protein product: CASSARGPETRMGSDTEAFF.

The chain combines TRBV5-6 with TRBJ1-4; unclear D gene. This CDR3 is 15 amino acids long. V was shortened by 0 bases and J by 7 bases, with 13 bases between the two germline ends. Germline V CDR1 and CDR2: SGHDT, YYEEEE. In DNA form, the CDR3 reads TGTGCCAGCAGCTTGGGTGACCCCCGGAGTGAAAAACTGTTTTTT. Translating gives CASSLGDPRSEKLFF.

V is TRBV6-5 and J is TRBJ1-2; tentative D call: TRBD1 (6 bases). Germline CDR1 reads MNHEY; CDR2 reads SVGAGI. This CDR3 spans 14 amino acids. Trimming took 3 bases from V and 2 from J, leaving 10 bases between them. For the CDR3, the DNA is TGTGCCAGCAGTTATTATCAGGGGAACTATGGCTACACCTTC. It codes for CASSYYQGNYGYTF.

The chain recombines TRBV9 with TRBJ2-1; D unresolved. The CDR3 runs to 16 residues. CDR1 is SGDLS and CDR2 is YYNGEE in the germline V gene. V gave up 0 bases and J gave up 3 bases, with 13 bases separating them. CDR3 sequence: CASSVAPRANYNEQFF. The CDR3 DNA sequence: TGTGCCAGCAGCGTAGCCCCCCGAGCGAACTACAATGAGCAGTTCTTC.

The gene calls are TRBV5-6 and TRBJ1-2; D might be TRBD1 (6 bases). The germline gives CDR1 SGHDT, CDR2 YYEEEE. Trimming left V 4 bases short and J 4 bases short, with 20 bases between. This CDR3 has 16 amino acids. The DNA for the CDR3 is TGTGCCAGCAGCGGAGCGGGACAAACTCTTGGCTATGGCTACACCTTC. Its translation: CASSGAGQTLGYGYTF.

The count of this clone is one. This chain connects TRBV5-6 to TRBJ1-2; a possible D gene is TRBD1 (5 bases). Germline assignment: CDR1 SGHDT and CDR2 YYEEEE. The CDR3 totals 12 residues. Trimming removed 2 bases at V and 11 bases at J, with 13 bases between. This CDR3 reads CASSLSGDGYTF. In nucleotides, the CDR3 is TGTGCCAGCAGCTTATCGGGGGACGGGTACACCTTC.